The 24 T cell receptor beta chains given below trace back to one sample, sequenced in a study of OX40 agonist ivuxolimab in advanced cancers. Profiled with immunoSEQ multiplex PCR; TCRdb holds only in-frame clones, not every one. The sample records approximately 87,000 clones, 88% being singletons. The specimen was CD4+ or CD8+ T cells sorted from blood, collected in a trial of the OX40 agonist ivuxolimab. The origin of the receptors is an adult with an advanced solid tumor such as melanoma, head and neck, liver or kidney cancer.

The chain has TRBV18 and TRBJ2-5; TRBD2 matches at 10 bases. CDR3 size: 15 residues. The V and J ends lost 6 bases and 1 base, in that order; junction bases with no gene match: 5. Looked up from germline, CDR1 is KGHSH and CDR2 is LQKENI. The CDR3 DNA is TGTGCCAGCTCTATCGGGACTAGCGTCCAAGAGACCCAGTACTTC. Amino acids: CASSIGTSVQETQYF.

The chain employs TRBV28 and TRBJ2-1; TRBD2 agrees at 11 bases. The CDR3 length is 16 residues. V trimming: 3 bases; J trimming: 15 bases; junction bases outside the gene matches: 16. Germline-derived CDR1 and CDR2 are MDHEN and SYDVKM. The CDR3 sequence is CASSFGTSGPGALRFF. CDR3 nucleotides: TGTGCCAGCAGTTTCGGGACTAGCGGACCTGGAGCGTTGCGGTTCTTC.

J is TRBJ2-5 and V is TRBV7-9; 9 positions agree with TRBD2. The CDR3 is made up of 14 amino acids. V was pared by 5 bases and J by 7 bases, with 8 bases of the junction left unmatched. CDR1 SEHNR and CDR2 FQNEAQ come from the germline V gene (reference sequence). The CDR3 sequence: CASSQAGGSGTQYF. CDR3 DNA sequence: TGTGCCAGCAGCCAGGCGGGGGGGAGCGGGACCCAGTACTTC.

This clone occurred a few times. The chain couples TRBV19 to TRBJ1-5; D call uncertain. Germline assignment: CDR1 LNHDA and CDR2 SQIVND (reference sequence). Trimming removed 7 bases from V and 5 bases from J, with 15 bases in between. The CDR3 totals 14 residues. The CDR3 loop is CASTGSSLDQPQHF. The CDR3 DNA reads TGTGCCAGTACGGGCAGTTCCCTAGATCAGCCCCAGCATTTT.

This clone was seen a handful of times. This CDR3 reads CASSGSRGTEAFF. The DNA for the CDR3 is TGTGCCAGCAGTGGCAGCCGCGGCACTGAAGCTTTCTTT. The chain links TRBV2 to TRBJ1-1; D is undetermined. With 4 bases removed from V and 4 bases from J, the gap between germline ends came to 10 bases. Looked up from germline, CDR1 is SNHLY and CDR2 is FYNNEI. The CDR3 covers 13 residues. Full variable domain (missing parts from reference TRBV2 and TRBJ1-1): EPEVTQTPSHQVTQMGQEVILRCVPISNHLYFYWYRQILGQKVEFLVSFYNNEISEKSEIFDDQFSVERPDGSNFTLKIRSTKLEDSAMYFCASSGSRGTEAFFGQGTRLTVV.

The chain is built from TRBV6-5 and TRBJ1-2, with D hard to call. The V gene lost 5 bases and the J gene lost 4 bases, with 11 bases spanning the gap. Germline values: CDR1 MNHEY, CDR2 SVGAGI. CDR3 length: 13 residues. Here the CDR3 DNA reads TGTGCCAGCAGTCTTTACCGGGCCTATGGCTACACCTTC. Translating it yields CASSLYRAYGYTF.

The chain uses TRBV4-1 and TRBJ1-2; D is uncertain. CDR3 length equals 14 residues. Trimming removed 0 bases at V and 4 bases at J, with 9 bases between. Germline V lookup: CDR1 MGHRA, CDR2 YSYEKL. The CDR3 here is CASSQDTVRYGYTF. CDR3 in DNA: TGCGCCAGCAGCCAAGATACAGTCCGCTATGGCTACACCTTC.

The chain links TRBV2 to TRBJ2-5; D call uncertain. Germline V lookup: CDR1 SNHLY, CDR2 FYNNEI. The CDR3 is 12 residues long. Between the trimmed V and J ends, which lost 8 bases and 0 bases, there was a span of 7 bases. CDR3 sequence (DNA): TGTGCCAGCCGTGGAGACCAAGAGACCCAGTACTTC. Its protein product is CASRGDQETQYF.

V usage is TRBV11-2 and J usage is TRBJ2-7, with D tentatively TRBD1 (6 bases). From germline, CDR1 is SGHAT and CDR2 FQNNGV. The CDR3 covers 14 residues. V lost 2 bases to trimming and J lost 5 bases, with 13 bases between them. The CDR3: CASSLQAGDHEQYF. The CDR3 nucleotides are TGTGCCAGCAGCTTACAGGCAGGGGACCACGAGCAGTACTTC.

The CDR3 sequence is CASAAGQGLAEAFF. DNA of the CDR3: TGTGCCAGTGCGGCGGGACAGGGTCTAGCTGAAGCTTTCTTT. The chain is built from TRBV19 and TRBJ1-1, with TRBD1 matching 9 bases. From germline, CDR1 is LNHDA and CDR2 SQIVND (reference sequence). The CDR3 consists of 14 residues. After removal of 8 bases from V and 6 bases from J, the junction contained 10 bases not matched to a gene. Filled out from reference TRBV19 and TRBJ1-1, the complete variable domain reads DGGITQSPKYLFRKEGQNVTLSCEQNLNHDAMYWYRQDPGQGLRLIYYSQIVNDFQKGDIAEGYSVSREKKESFPLTVTSAQKNPTAFYLCASAAGQGLAEAFFGQGTRLTVV.

This chain uses TRBV9 with TRBJ1-5, with 8 bases matching TRBD1. The CDR3 consists of 18 residues. CDR1 SGDLS and CDR2 YYNGEE come from the germline V gene. V dropped 0 bases and J dropped 2; count of bases not matched to a gene: 10. CDR3 residues: CASSVEGTGILRNQPQHF. In nucleotides, the CDR3 is TGTGCCAGCAGCGTAGAGGGGACAGGCATTCTGCGCAATCAGCCCCAGCATTTT. The whole variable domain, filled in from reference TRBV9 and TRBJ1-5, reads DSGVTQTPKHLITATGQRVTLRCSPRSGDLSVYWYQQSLDQGLQFLIQYYNGEERAKGNILERFSAQQFPDLHSELNLSSLELGDSALYFCASSVEGTGILRNQPQHFGDGTRLSIL.

The chain links TRBV7-8 to TRBJ2-1, with 11 bases that match TRBD2. Germline trimming cut 2 bases from V and 5 bases from J; bases unmatched to any gene: 2. Germline V gene sequence: CDR1 SGHVS, CDR2 FQNEAQ. The length of the CDR3 is 15 residues. The DNA for the CDR3 is TGTGCCAGCAGCTTAACTAGCGGGAGCCACAATGAGCAGTTCTTC. It is translated as CASSLTSGSHNEQFF.

This chain connects TRBV18 to TRBJ2-3, with a weak D call TRBD2 (5 bases). V was trimmed by 2 bases and J by 0 bases, leaving 12 bases between them. Germline CDR1 and CDR2: KGHSH and LQKENI. CDR3 length equals 16 residues. CDR3 DNA sequence: TGTGCCAGCTCACCAGTAGTTGGCGGGAGCACAGATACGCAGTATTTT. As protein: CASSPVVGGSTDTQYF.

The chain joins TRBV6-5 to TRBJ1-1, with 7 bases aligning to TRBD1. The CDR3 consists of 15 residues. Germline CDR1 and CDR2: MNHEY and SVGAGI. The V gene end was trimmed by 6 bases and the J gene end by 7 bases; junction bases not matched to a gene: 14. CDR3 region: CASSRVDRVGGEAFF. In nucleotides, the CDR3 is TGTGCCAGCAGCCGTGTTGACAGGGTTGGGGGTGAAGCTTTCTTT.

V usage is TRBV5-4 and J usage is TRBJ1-2; D is possibly TRBD1 (5 bases). CDR3 length: 14 amino acids. V shed 2 bases and J shed 4 bases, with 12 bases lying between them. Germline V gene lookup returns CDR1 SGHNT and CDR2 YYREEE (reference sequence). The chain's CDR3 is CASSFTGQGYGYTF. In DNA, the CDR3 is TGTGCCAGCAGCTTTACTGGGCAGGGCTATGGCTACACCTTC.

The V call is TRBV6-5, the J call TRBJ1-1; D might be TRBD1 (5 bases). In germline, CDR1 is MNHEY, CDR2 SVGAGI. The CDR3 has 14 residues. V lost 5 bases and J lost 7, with 17 bases in between. The CDR3 DNA follows: TGTGCCAGCAGTCCTCCAGGGCGTCGGAGTGAAGCTTTCTTT. Translation: CASSPPGRRSEAFF.

The chain recombines TRBV7-9 with TRBJ1-2; no reliable D call. The V and J ends lost 7 bases and 4 bases respectively, with 16 bases between them. The CDR3 consists of 14 residues. Germline V gene data show CDR1 as SEHNR and CDR2 as FQNEAQ (reference sequence). In DNA, the CDR3 is TGTGCCAGCACCAACAACGGGCGCCGCTATGGCTACACCTTC. It specifies CASTNNGRRYGYTF.

The chain is built from TRBV7-2 and TRBJ2-1; possible D gene TRBD2, 5 bases. The germline gives CDR1 SGHTA, CDR2 FQGNSA. The CDR3 sequence is 11 residues long. The V end lost 3 bases, the J end lost 12 bases, and 9 bases lay between the germline ends. The CDR3 spells CASSFGLVQFF. In nucleotides, the CDR3 is TGTGCCAGCAGCTTCGGACTGGTGCAGTTCTTC.

In this sample, this clone turned up a few times. CDR3 in amino acids: CAWSVQGSTEAFF. The CDR3 DNA reads as TGTGCCTGGAGTGTACAGGGGTCCACTGAAGCTTTCTTT. The chain has TRBV30 and TRBJ1-1, with 7 bases aligning to TRBD1. Germline lookup yields CDR1 GTSNPN and CDR2 SVGIG (reference sequence). This CDR3 region has 13 residues. V gave up 0 bases and J gave up 4 bases; unmatched junction bases: 2.

This clone was detected a few times. The J gene is TRBJ1-5, the V gene TRBV2; 9 bases map to TRBD1. Germline V gene sequence: CDR1 SNHLY, CDR2 FYNNEI. V shed 4 bases, J shed 7 bases, and the junction held 5 bases outside the gene matches. The CDR3 length is 14 residues. CDR3 sequence: CASSGTGGRQPQHF. The CDR3 bases are TGTGCCAGCAGTGGAACAGGGGGCAGGCAGCCCCAGCATTTT. Drawing the rest from reference TRBV2 and TRBJ1-5, the complete variable domain is EPEVTQTPSHQVTQMGQEVILRCVPISNHLYFYWYRQILGQKVEFLVSFYNNEISEKSEIFDDQFSVERPDGSNFTLKIRSTKLEDSAMYFCASSGTGGRQPQHFGDGTRLSIL.

The V call is TRBV21-1, the J call TRBJ2-1. TRBV21-1 is deemed a pseudogene. The CDR3 is 12 amino acids. CDR3 amino acids: CASSNVLTEQFF. DNA for the CDR3: TGTGCCAGCAGCAACGTCCTCACTGAGCAGTTCTTC.

The V gene is TRBV19, the J gene TRBJ1-4; D remains unclear. V was clipped by 3 bases and J by 0 bases, with 11 bases between them. The CDR3 covers 16 residues. Germline CDR1 reads LNHDA; CDR2 reads SQIVND (reference sequence). The chain's CDR3 is CASSIQGFATNEKLFF. CDR3 bases: TGTGCCAGTAGTATTCAAGGTTTTGCAACTAATGAAAAACTGTTTTTT.

The sample holds one count of this clone. The V call is TRBV15, the J call TRBJ2-2; D uncertain. The V and J ends lost 1 base and 1 base respectively, with 4 bases between them. The germline V gene has CDR1 LNHNV and CDR2 YYDKDF (reference sequence). The CDR3 is made up of 14 amino acids. The DNA of the CDR3 is TGTGCCACCAGCAGAGTAGGGAACACCGGGGAGCTGTTTTTT. The encoded protein is CATSRVGNTGELFF.

This sequence joins TRBV28 and TRBJ1-5, with 9 bases matching TRBD1. Germline CDR1 and CDR2: MDHEN and SYDVKM. The length of the CDR3 is 16 residues. V lost 3 bases to trimming and J lost 6 bases; unmatched junction nucleotides: 9. The CDR3 sequence is CASSLRAGTGLQPQHF. As DNA, the CDR3 is TGTGCCAGCAGTTTGCGGGCCGGGACAGGGCTTCAGCCCCAGCATTTT.